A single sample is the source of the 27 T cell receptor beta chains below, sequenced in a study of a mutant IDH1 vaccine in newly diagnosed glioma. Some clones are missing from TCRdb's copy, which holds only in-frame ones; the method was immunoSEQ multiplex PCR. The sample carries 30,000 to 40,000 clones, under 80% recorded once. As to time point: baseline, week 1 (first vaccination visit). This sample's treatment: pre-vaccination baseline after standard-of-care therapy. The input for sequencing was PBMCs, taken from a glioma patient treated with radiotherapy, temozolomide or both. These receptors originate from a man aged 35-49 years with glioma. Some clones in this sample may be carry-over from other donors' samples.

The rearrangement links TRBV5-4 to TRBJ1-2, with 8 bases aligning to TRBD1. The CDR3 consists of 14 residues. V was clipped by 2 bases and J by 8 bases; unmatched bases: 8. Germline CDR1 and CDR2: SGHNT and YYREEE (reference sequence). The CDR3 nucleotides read TGTGCCAGCAGCTTAAGAGCCCAGGGGGCCGGCTACACCTTC. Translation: CASSLRAQGAGYTF.

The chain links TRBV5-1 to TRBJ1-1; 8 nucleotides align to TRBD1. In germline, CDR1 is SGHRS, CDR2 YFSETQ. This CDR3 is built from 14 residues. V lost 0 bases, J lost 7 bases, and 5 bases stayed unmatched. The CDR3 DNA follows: TGCGCCAGCAGCTTGGGGCAGGGGGCGGGTGAAGCTTTCTTT. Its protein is CASSLGQGAGEAFF. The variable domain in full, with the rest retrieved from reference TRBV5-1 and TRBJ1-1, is KAGVTQTPRYLIKTRGQQVTLSCSPISGHRSVSWYQQTPGQGLQFLFEYFSETQRNKGNFPGRFSGRQFSNSRSEMNVSTLELGDSALYLCASSLGQGAGEAFFGQGTRLTVV.

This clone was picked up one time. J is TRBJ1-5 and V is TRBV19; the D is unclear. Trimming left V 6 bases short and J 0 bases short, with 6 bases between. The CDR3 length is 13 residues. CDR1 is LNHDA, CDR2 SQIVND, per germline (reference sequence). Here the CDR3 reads CASSPFSNQPQHF. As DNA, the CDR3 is TGTGCCAGTAGCCCCTTTAGCAATCAGCCCCAGCATTTT.

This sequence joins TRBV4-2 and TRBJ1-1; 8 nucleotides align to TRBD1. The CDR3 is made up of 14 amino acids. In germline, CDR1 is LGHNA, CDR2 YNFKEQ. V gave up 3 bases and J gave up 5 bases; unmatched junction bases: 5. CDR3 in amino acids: CASSHGQGVTEAFF. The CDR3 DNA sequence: TGTGCCAGCAGCCATGGACAGGGAGTTACTGAAGCTTTCTTT.

CDR3 loop: CSVVGGDLYGYTF. DNA for the CDR3: TGCAGCGTTGTGGGGGGGGATCTCTATGGCTACACCTTC. The rearrangement links TRBV29-1 to TRBJ1-2; maybe TRBD1 (5 bases). Trimming stripped 4 bases from V and 4 bases from J, with 13 bases between. The CDR3 is made up of 13 amino acids. CDR1 is SQVTM and CDR2 is ANQGSEA in the germline V gene. Full variable domain (remainder filled in from reference TRBV29-1 and TRBJ1-2): SAVISQKPSRDICQRGTSLTIQCQVDSQVTMMFWYRQQPGQSLTLIATANQGSEATYESGFVIDKFPISRPNLTFSTLTVSNMSPEDSSIYLCSVVGGDLYGYTFGSGTRLTVV.

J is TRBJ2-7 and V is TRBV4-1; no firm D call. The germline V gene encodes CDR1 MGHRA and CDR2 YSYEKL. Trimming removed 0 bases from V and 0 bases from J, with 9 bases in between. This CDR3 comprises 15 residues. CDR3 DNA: TGCGCCAGCAGCCAAGATTCAGGTCACTCCTACGAGCAGTACTTC. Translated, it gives CASSQDSGHSYEQYF.

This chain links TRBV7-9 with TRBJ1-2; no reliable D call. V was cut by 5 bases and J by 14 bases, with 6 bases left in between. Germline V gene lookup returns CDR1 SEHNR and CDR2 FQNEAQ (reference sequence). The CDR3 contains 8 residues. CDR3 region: CASSPKTF. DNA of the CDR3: TGTGCCAGCAGCCCGAAGACCTTC.

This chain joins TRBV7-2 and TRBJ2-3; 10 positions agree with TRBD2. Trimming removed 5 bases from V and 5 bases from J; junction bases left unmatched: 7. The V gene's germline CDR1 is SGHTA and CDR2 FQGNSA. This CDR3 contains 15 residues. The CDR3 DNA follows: TGTGCCAGCAGCCGACTAGCGGGTGGGGTAGATACGCAGTATTTT. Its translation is CASSRLAGGVDTQYF. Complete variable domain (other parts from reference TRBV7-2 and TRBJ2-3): GAGVSQSPSNKVTEKGKDVELRCDPISGHTALYWYRQSLGQGLEFLIYFQGNSAPDKSGLPSDRFSAERTGGSVSTLTIQRTQQEDSAVYLCASSRLAGGVDTQYFGPGTRLTVL.

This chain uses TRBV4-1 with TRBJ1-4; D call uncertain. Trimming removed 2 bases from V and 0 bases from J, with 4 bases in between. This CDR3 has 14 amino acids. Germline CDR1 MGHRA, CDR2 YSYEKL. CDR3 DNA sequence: TGCGCCAGCAGCCAATTGGCAACTAATGAAAAACTGTTTTTT. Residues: CASSQLATNEKLFF.

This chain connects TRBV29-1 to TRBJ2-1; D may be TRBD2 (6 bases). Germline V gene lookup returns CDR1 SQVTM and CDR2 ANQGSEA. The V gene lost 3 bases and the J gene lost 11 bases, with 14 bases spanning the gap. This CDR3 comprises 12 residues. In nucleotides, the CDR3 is TGCAGCGTTGACCCGGCGGGATACCAGCAGTTCTTC. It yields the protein CSVDPAGYQQFF.

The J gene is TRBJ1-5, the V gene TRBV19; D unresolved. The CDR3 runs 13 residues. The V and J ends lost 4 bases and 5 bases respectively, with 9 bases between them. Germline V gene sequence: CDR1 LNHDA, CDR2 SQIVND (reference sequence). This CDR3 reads CASSTLGDQPQHF. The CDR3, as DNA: TGTGCCAGTAGTACCCTCGGAGATCAGCCCCAGCATTTT.

CDR3 in DNA: TGCGCCAGCAGCTTATTGGGGACAGGGGAAGAGACCCAGTACTTC. Amino acid sequence: CASSLLGTGEETQYF. This sequence joins TRBV5-1 and TRBJ2-5; 10 bases fit TRBD1. This CDR3 has 15 residues. Per the germline V gene, CDR1 is SGHRS and CDR2 is YFSETQ. J lost 3 bases, V lost 2 bases, and 4 bases had no gene match.

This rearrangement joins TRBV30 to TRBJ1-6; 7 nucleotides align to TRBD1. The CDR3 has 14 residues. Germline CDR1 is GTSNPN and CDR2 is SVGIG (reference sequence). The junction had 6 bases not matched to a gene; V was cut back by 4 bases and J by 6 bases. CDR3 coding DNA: TGTGCCTGGACTCGGACAGGCTCTAATTCACCCCTCCACTTT. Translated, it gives CAWTRTGSNSPLHF.

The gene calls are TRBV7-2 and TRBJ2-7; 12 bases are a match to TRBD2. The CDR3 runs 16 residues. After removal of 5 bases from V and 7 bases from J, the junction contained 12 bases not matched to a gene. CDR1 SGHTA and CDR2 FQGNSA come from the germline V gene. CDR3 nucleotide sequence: TGTGCCAGCAGCCTACGACTAGCGGGGGCTTCTGGAGAGCAGTACTTC. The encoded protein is CASSLRLAGASGEQYF. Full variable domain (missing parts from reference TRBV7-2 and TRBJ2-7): GAGVSQSPSNKVTEKGKDVELRCDPISGHTALYWYRQSLGQGLEFLIYFQGNSAPDKSGLPSDRFSAERTGGSVSTLTIQRTQQEDSAVYLCASSLRLAGASGEQYFGPGTRLTVT.

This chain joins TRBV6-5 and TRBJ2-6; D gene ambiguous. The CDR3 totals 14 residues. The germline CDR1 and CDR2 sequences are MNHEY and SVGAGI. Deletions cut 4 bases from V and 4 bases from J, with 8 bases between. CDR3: CASSFSTGANVLTF. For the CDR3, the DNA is TGTGCCAGCAGTTTCAGTACCGGGGCCAACGTCCTGACTTTC.

The CDR3 DNA follows: TGTGCCAGCTCACCAGGGCATGAGAACACTGAAGCTTTCTTT. Residues: CASSPGHENTEAFF. The chain couples TRBV18 to TRBJ1-1, with unresolved D. V lost 2 bases, J lost 1 base, and 8 bases lay in between. This CDR3 has 14 residues. In germline, CDR1 is KGHSH, CDR2 LQKENI.

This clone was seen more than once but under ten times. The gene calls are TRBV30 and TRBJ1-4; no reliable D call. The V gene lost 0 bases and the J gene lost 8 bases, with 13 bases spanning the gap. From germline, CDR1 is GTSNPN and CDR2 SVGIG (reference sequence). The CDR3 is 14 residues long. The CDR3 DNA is TGTGCCTGGAGTGTGGGCGGGGAGGTCGAAAAACTGTTTTTT. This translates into CAWSVGGEVEKLFF.

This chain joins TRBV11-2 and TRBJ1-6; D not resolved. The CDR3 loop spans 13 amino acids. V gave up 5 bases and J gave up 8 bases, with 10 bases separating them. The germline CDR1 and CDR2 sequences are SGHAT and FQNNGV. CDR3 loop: CASSPPTDSPLHF. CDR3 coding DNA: TGTGCCAGCAGCCCCCCAACCGATTCACCCCTCCACTTT.

The CDR3 sequence: CASSLPGINQPQHF. The CDR3 DNA sequence: TGTGCCAGCAGCTTGCCGGGAATCAATCAGCCCCAGCATTTT. The chain links TRBV7-9 to TRBJ1-5; unclear D gene. The ends were cut back, 3 bases at V and 3 bases at J, with 9 bases in the middle. The V gene's germline CDR1 is SEHNR and CDR2 FQNEAQ (reference sequence). This CDR3 has 14 amino acids.

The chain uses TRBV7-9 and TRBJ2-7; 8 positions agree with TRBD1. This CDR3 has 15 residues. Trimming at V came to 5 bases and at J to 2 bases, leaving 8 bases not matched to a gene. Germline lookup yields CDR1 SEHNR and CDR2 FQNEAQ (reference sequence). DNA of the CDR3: TGTGCCAGCAGCATCTACGCGGACAGGGCCTACGAGCAGTACTTC. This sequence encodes CASSIYADRAYEQYF.

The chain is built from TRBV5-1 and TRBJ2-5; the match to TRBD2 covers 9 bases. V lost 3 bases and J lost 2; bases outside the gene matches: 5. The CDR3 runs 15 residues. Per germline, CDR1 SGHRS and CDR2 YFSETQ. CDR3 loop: CASSWRGGVQETQYF. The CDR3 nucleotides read TGCGCCAGCAGCTGGCGCGGGGGGGTTCAAGAGACCCAGTACTTC. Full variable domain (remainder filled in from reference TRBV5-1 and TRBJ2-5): KAGVTQTPRYLIKTRGQQVTLSCSPISGHRSVSWYQQTPGQGLQFLFEYFSETQRNKGNFPGRFSGRQFSNSRSEMNVSTLELGDSALYLCASSWRGGVQETQYFGPGTRLLVL.

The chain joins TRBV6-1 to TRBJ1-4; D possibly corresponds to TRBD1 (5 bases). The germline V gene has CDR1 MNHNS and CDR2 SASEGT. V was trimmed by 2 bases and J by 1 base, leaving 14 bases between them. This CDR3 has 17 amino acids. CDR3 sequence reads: CASSESWGGGTNEKLFF. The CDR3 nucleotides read TGTGCCAGCAGTGAAAGTTGGGGCGGGGGAACTAATGAAAAACTGTTTTTT.

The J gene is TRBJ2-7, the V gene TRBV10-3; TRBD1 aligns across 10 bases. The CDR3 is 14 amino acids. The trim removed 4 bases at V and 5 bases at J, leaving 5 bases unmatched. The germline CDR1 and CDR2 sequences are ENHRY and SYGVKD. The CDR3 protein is CAISGGTGEDEQYF. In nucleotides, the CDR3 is TGTGCCATCAGTGGCGGGACAGGGGAGGACGAGCAGTACTTC.

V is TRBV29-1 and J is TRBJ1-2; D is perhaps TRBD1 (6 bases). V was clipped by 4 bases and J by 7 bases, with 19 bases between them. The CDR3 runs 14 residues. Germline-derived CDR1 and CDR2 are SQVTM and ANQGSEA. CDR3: CSVANSRLGGGYTF. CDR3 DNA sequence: TGCAGCGTTGCCAACAGCCGCCTAGGGGGTGGCTACACCTTC.

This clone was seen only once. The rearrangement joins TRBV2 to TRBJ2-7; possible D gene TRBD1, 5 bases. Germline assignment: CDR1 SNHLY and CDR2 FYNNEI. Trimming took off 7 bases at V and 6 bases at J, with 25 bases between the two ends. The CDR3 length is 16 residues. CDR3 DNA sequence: TGTGCCAGCACTACAAGCGTGGATCAACAGGTAGTCGAGCAGTACTTC. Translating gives CASTTSVDQQVVEQYF.

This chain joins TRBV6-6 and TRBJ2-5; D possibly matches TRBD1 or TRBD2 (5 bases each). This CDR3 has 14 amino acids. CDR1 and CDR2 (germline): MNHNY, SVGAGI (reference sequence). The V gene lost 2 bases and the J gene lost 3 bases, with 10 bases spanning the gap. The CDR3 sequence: CASSYTGLKETQYF. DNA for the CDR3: TGTGCCAGCAGTTACACAGGACTCAAAGAGACCCAGTACTTC.

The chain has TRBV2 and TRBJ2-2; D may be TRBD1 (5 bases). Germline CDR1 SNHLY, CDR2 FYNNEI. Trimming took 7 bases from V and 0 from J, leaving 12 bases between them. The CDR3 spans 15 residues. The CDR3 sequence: CASTQTATNTGELFF. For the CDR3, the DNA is TGTGCCAGCACGCAGACAGCGACGAACACCGGGGAGCTGTTTTTT.